The 12 T cell receptor beta chains below all came from one sample that was sequenced in a study of OX40 agonist ivuxolimab in advanced cancers. Measured with immunoSEQ multiplex PCR; TCRdb has only the in-frame clones, and not every one. The data contain roughly 76,000 clones, around nine tenths of them seen just once; the ten biggest clones take up 2.5% to 3%. The specimen comprised CD4+ or CD8+ T cells sorted from blood, sampled in a trial of the OX40 agonist ivuxolimab. These receptors were obtained from an adult with an advanced solid tumor such as melanoma, head and neck, liver or kidney cancer.

This sequence joins TRBV21-1 and TRBJ2-4; TRBD1 is the table's D call, not checked against the DNA. TRBV21-1 corresponds to a pseudogene. The CDR3 has 18 amino acids. CDR3 in amino acids: CASSKEGVRGRAKNIQYF. The CDR3 coding sequence is TGTGCCAGCAGCAAAGAGGGGGTCAGGGGTCGAGCCAAAAACATTCAGTACTTC.

This sequence joins TRBV9 and TRBJ1-4; a weak D match, TRBD1 (6 bases). V lost 0 bases, J lost 7 bases, and 16 bases lay in between. Germline V gene data show CDR1 as SGDLS and CDR2 as YYNGEE. The CDR3 spans 16 residues. Written as DNA, the CDR3 is TGTGCCAGCAGCGTAGCTGGGGGACTAGGGGGTGAAAAACTGTTTTTT. This codes for CASSVAGGLGGEKLFF.

The rearrangement joins TRBV18 to TRBJ1-1, with 7 bases aligning to TRBD1. Germline V gene sequence: CDR1 KGHSH, CDR2 LQKENI. The CDR3 length is 14 residues. The V and J ends lost 3 bases and 1 base, in that order; junction bases with no gene match: 2. This CDR3 reads CASSPRTGNTEAFF. DNA for the CDR3: TGTGCCAGCTCACCTAGGACAGGGAACACTGAAGCTTTCTTT.

The chain uses TRBV7-2 and TRBJ2-3; no reliable D call. This CDR3 region has 14 residues. Germline assignment: CDR1 SGHTA and CDR2 FQGNSA. V lost 0 bases and J lost 4, with 8 bases in between. The CDR3 loop is CASSLARRSDTQYF. The CDR3 DNA reads TGTGCCAGCAGCTTAGCGCGACGATCAGATACGCAGTATTTT.

The chain combines TRBV11-2 with TRBJ1-1; D call uncertain. V dropped 0 bases and J dropped 5 bases, with 7 bases sitting between them. The CDR3 runs to 13 residues. Germline V gene data show CDR1 as SGHAT and CDR2 as FQNNGV. The DNA of the CDR3 is TGTGCCAGCAGCTTAGATGACCGAACTGAAGCTTTCTTT. The encoded protein is CASSLDDRTEAFF.

The chain employs TRBV9 and TRBJ2-1; weak D call: TRBD1 (6 bases). V shed 0 bases and J shed 1 base, with 11 bases lying between them. CDR1 SGDLS and CDR2 YYNGEE come from the germline V gene. CDR3 size: 16 residues. CDR3 loop: CASSVGTDISYNEQFF. Here the CDR3 DNA reads TGTGCCAGCAGCGTAGGGACAGACATTTCCTACAATGAGCAGTTCTTC.

This clone was picked up a small number of times. V usage is TRBV18 and J usage is TRBJ1-2; 9 nucleotides agree with TRBD1. This CDR3 region has 15 residues. V was pared by 4 bases and J by 4 bases, with 7 bases of the junction left unmatched. Per the germline V gene, CDR1 is KGHSH and CDR2 is LQKENI. CDR3 amino acids: CASSQGQGSLYGYTF. The CDR3 DNA reads as TGTGCCAGCTCACAGGGACAGGGAAGTCTCTATGGCTACACCTTC.

CDR3 nucleotide sequence: TGCGCCAGCAGCTTGGGGGGTTCGGCAGCAGAAGCTTTCTTT. It encodes CASSLGGSAAEAFF. V is TRBV5-1 and J is TRBJ1-1; D gene unclear. The CDR3 contains 14 residues. V was cut by 0 bases and J by 8 bases, with 14 bases left in between. The germline V gene has CDR1 SGHRS and CDR2 YFSETQ.

The chain has TRBV18 and TRBJ2-3; D gene uncertain. The CDR3 is made up of 13 amino acids. Germline CDR1 reads KGHSH; CDR2 reads LQKENI. Trimming pared 4 bases from V and 0 bases from J, leaving 5 bases between. CDR3 amino acids: CASSLDSTDTQYF. Written as DNA, the CDR3 is TGTGCCAGCTCACTTGACAGCACAGATACGCAGTATTTT.

The chain carries TRBV5-5 and TRBJ1-3, with D possibly TRBD1 on 5 matching bases. Per germline, CDR1 SGHKS and CDR2 YYEKEE (reference sequence). V was clipped by 1 base and J by 7 bases, with 9 bases between them. The CDR3 length is 13 residues. The CDR3 coding sequence is TGTGCCAGCAGCTTGTCTGGGGCGAACACCATATATTTT. The encoded protein is CASSLSGANTIYF.

V gene TRBV4-2 combines with J gene TRBJ1-1, with a weak D call TRBD1 (5 bases). V was shortened by 0 bases and J by 3 bases, with 14 bases between the two germline ends. Germline CDR1 LGHNA, CDR2 YNFKEQ. CDR3 length: 16 residues. CDR3 coding DNA: TGTGCCAGCAGCCAAGAGGGGCAGTCGACTTACACTGAAGCTTTCTTT. Translation gives CASSQEGQSTYTEAFF.

This chain connects TRBV18 to TRBJ1-2; D call uncertain. Germline-derived CDR1 and CDR2 are KGHSH and LQKENI. V was clipped by 3 bases and J by 4 bases, with 12 bases between them. The CDR3 loop spans 14 amino acids. The CDR3 bases are TGTGCCAGCTCACCCAGACCTTCGTCCTATGGCTACACCTTC. Translation gives CASSPRPSSYGYTF.